These 16 T cell receptor beta chains share one sample of origin, sequenced in a study of T cell responses to AZD1222 COVID-19 vaccine. The data were produced by immunoSEQ multiplex PCR, yet TCRdb's version contains in-frame clones alone and is incomplete. In the table there are under 200,000 clones, more than 80% of which are singletons. The starting material was peripheral blood, obtained 28 days after the second dose of the MenACWY control vaccine. Receptor source: an adult who received the MenACWY meningococcal vaccine as a control.

The genes are TRBV9 and TRBJ1-5; TRBD1 aligns across 10 bases. V gave up 3 bases and J gave up 5 bases; unmatched junction bases: 5. This CDR3 comprises 15 residues. The germline CDR1 and CDR2 sequences are SGDLS and YYNGEE. CDR3 protein: CASSAGTGVHQPQHF. The DNA for the CDR3 is TGTGCCAGCAGCGCCGGGACAGGGGTCCATCAGCCCCAGCATTTT.

The CDR3 spells CASTTGARSSYEQYF. In DNA form, the CDR3 reads TGTGCCAGCACCACGGGGGCCCGATCATCCTACGAGCAGTACTTC. The rearrangement links TRBV11-3 to TRBJ2-7, with D perhaps TRBD1 or TRBD2 (6 bases each). The V end was cut by 7 bases, the J end by 1 base, with 17 bases between. This CDR3 is built from 15 residues. Germline V lookup: CDR1 SGHNT, CDR2 YENEEA. Variable domain in full (rest from reference TRBV11-3 and TRBJ2-7): EAGVVQSPRYKIIEKKQPVAFWCNPISGHNTLYWYLQNLGQGPELLIRYENEEAVDDSQLPKDRFSAERLKGVDSTLKIQPAELGDSAVYLCASTTGARSSYEQYFGPGTRLTVT.

The rearrangement links TRBV12-3 or TRBV12-4 to TRBJ2-1; D is unclear. This CDR3 comprises 13 residues. V shed 3 bases and J shed 7 bases, with 10 bases lying between them. The CDR3, as DNA: TGTGCCAGCAGTTTTCTAAAAGGGAATGAGCAGTTCTTC. Its translation: CASSFLKGNEQFF.

CDR3 protein: CASSLMANTEAFF. The CDR3 bases are TGTGCCAGCAGCTTAATGGCCAACACTGAAGCTTTCTTT. The V gene is TRBV7-8, the J gene TRBJ1-1, with D unresolved. Germline CDR1 reads SGHVS; CDR2 reads FQNEAQ. The CDR3 is made up of 13 amino acids. Trimming shortened V by 2 bases and J by 2 bases, and 6 bases separated the two germline ends.

The V gene is TRBV24-1, the J gene TRBJ1-2; a weak D match, TRBD1 (6 bases). V dropped 5 bases and J dropped 4 bases, with 19 bases sitting between them. Germline CDR1 reads KGHDR; CDR2 reads SFDVKD. This CDR3 contains 16 residues. The CDR3 region is CATSASGALKGYGYTF. CDR3 nucleotides: TGTGCCACCAGTGCCTCGGGGGCCTTGAAAGGCTATGGCTACACCTTC.

The chain joins TRBV19 to TRBJ2-6; D not resolved. The CDR3 is 15 amino acids. Germline V gene data show CDR1 as LNHDA and CDR2 as SQIVND (reference sequence). Trimming removed 6 bases from V and 0 bases from J, with 9 bases in between. The CDR3 DNA is TGTGCCAGTAGCCTCGGGTCCTCTGGGGCCAACGTCCTGACTTTC. This translates into CASSLGSSGANVLTF.

This chain uses TRBV9 with TRBJ1-1; a weak D match, TRBD1 (6 bases). The germline V gene has CDR1 SGDLS and CDR2 YYNGEE. This CDR3 is 15 amino acids long. V dropped 0 bases and J dropped 3 bases, with 12 bases sitting between them. CDR3 residues: CASSVAWAGDTEAFF. CDR3 bases: TGTGCCAGCAGCGTAGCGTGGGCAGGGGACACTGAAGCTTTCTTT.

There are a few counts of this clone. The genes are TRBV27 and TRBJ1-4; D possibly corresponds to TRBD1 (5 bases). The CDR3 consists of 14 residues. Germline CDR1 is MNHEY and CDR2 is SMNVEV (reference sequence). V gave up 4 bases and J gave up 11 bases, with 17 bases separating them. CDR3 sequence: CASSSQGSRWKLFF. The CDR3 DNA reads TGTGCCAGCAGTTCCCAGGGTAGTCGGTGGAAACTGTTTTTT.

The chain uses TRBV2 and TRBJ1-2; 7 bases are shared with TRBD1. This CDR3 region has 14 residues. J gave up 2 bases and V 6 bases, and 6 bases lay outside the gene matches. Looked up from germline, CDR1 is SNHLY and CDR2 is FYNNEI. The CDR3 region is CASSSDRTNYGYTF. The CDR3 DNA follows: TGTGCCAGCAGCTCGGACAGGACAAACTATGGCTACACCTTC.

This rearrangement joins TRBV7-2 to TRBJ2-2; D not resolved. Germline CDR1 and CDR2: SGHTA and FQGNSA. V lost 2 bases, J lost 7 bases, and 17 bases lay in between. CDR3 length: 16 residues. CDR3 protein: CASSLLVKLSGGELFF. The CDR3 region has the DNA TGTGCCAGCAGCTTACTGGTGAAGCTTTCGGGCGGGGAGCTGTTTTTT. Variable domain in full (rest from reference TRBV7-2 and TRBJ2-2): GAGVSQSPSNKVTEKGKDVELRCDPISGHTALYWYRQSLGQGLEFLIYFQGNSAPDKSGLPSDRFSAERTGGSVSTLTIQRTQQEDSAVYLCASSLLVKLSGGELFFGEGSRLTVL.

The gene calls are TRBV10-2 and TRBJ2-3, with D perhaps TRBD1 (5 bases). The CDR3 sequence is 14 residues long. V lost 6 bases to trimming and J lost 7 bases, with 17 bases between them. In germline, CDR1 is WSHSY, CDR2 SAAADI. CDR3 coding DNA: TGCGCCAGCAGAGGGGCGACTGGGCAACATACGCAGTATTTT. Translating gives CASRGATGQHTQYF.

The chain links TRBV6-5 to TRBJ1-1; D perhaps matches TRBD1 (5 bases). Germline assignment: CDR1 MNHEY and CDR2 SVGAGI. The V end was cut by 6 bases, the J end by 5 bases, with 13 bases between. This CDR3 has 13 residues. CDR3 bases: TGTGCCAGCAGAGGGCAGGGTGGGACTGAAGCTTTCTTT. This codes for CASRGQGGTEAFF.

The rearrangement links TRBV28 to TRBJ1-2; D remains unclear. The CDR3 is 17 residues long. Germline V lookup: CDR1 MDHEN, CDR2 SYDVKM. The germline V and J ends were trimmed by 3 bases and 4 bases, with 21 bases remaining between them. The CDR3 loop reads CASSFVMVKERRYGYTF. The CDR3 DNA reads as TGTGCCAGCAGTTTTGTAATGGTAAAGGAGAGACGCTATGGCTACACCTTC.

The chain links TRBV10-3 to TRBJ1-1, with 7 nucleotides matching TRBD1. Germline CDR1 and CDR2: ENHRY and SYGVKD. CDR3 length: 13 residues. V shed 10 bases, J shed 1 base, and the junction held 6 bases outside the gene matches. CDR3 sequence: CATGDRENTEAFF. The CDR3 nucleotides read TGTGCCACCGGGGACAGAGAGAACACTGAAGCTTTCTTT.

The chain links TRBV28 to TRBJ1-5, with D perhaps TRBD1 (5 bases). V was clipped by 4 bases and J by 0 bases, with 13 bases between them. Germline loops: CDR1 MDHEN, CDR2 SYDVKM. CDR3 size: 16 residues. The DNA of the CDR3 is TGTGCCAGCAGTTGGGCGGGACGAGGTAGCAATCAGCCCCAGCATTTT. Its translation: CASSWAGRGSNQPQHF.

This chain uses TRBV7-9 with TRBJ1-2; a weak D match, TRBD1 (5 bases). This CDR3 region has 15 residues. Trimming left V 1 base short and J 3 bases short, with 12 bases between. In germline, CDR1 is SEHNR, CDR2 FQNEAQ (reference sequence). CDR3 coding DNA: TGTGCCAGCAGCTTAGATGGTGGGGGGTACTATGGCTACACCTTC. It codes for CASSLDGGGYYGYTF.